The 25 T cell receptor beta chains below come from one sample, sequenced in a study of shared clonotypes between healthy human individuals. Produced via immunoSEQ multiplex PCR; TCRdb's table is partial and in-frame only. The repertoire includes approximately 470,000 clones, almost 80% of them detected once, and around 12% sits in the top ten. The specimen sequenced was PBMCs. These receptors originate from a woman aged 40 to 49 in good health. Some clones in this sample may be carry-over from other donors' samples.

The CDR3 DNA reads TGTGCCAGCAGCTTCGGAGCGAACACCGGGGAGCTGTTTTTT. This sequence encodes CASSFGANTGELFF. The J gene is TRBJ2-2, the V gene TRBV7-2; D is undetermined. Germline V gene lookup returns CDR1 SGHTA and CDR2 FQGNSA. CDR3 length equals 14 residues. With 3 bases removed from V and 0 bases from J, the gap between germline ends came to 5 bases.

This clone was seen only once. V is TRBV11-2 and J is TRBJ2-1; TRBD2 matches 12 bases. This CDR3 region has 15 residues. The junction had 7 bases not matched to a gene; V was cut back by 5 bases and J by 8 bases. In germline, CDR1 is SGHAT, CDR2 FQNNGV. The CDR3 bases are TGTGCCAGCAGCCCTCTAGCGGGAGGGCCGCATGAGCAGTTCTTC. Its protein is CASSPLAGGPHEQFF.

This chain links TRBV19 with TRBJ1-5; tentatively, D is TRBD1 (5 bases). The CDR3 contains 14 residues. Germline-derived CDR1 and CDR2 are LNHDA and SQIVND (reference sequence). Deletions cut 6 bases from V and 2 bases from J, with 11 bases between. CDR3 loop: CASSQTGGNQPQHF. DNA for the CDR3: TGTGCCAGTAGCCAGACGGGGGGCAATCAGCCCCAGCATTTT.

CDR3 nucleotide sequence: TGTGCCAGCAGTTTACCCCTGACTAGCGGGAGGTCAGATACGCAGTATTTT. It specifies CASSLPLTSGRSDTQYF. The chain recombines TRBV27 with TRBJ2-3; 13 bases line up with TRBD2. The CDR3 runs 17 residues. The germline gives CDR1 MNHEY, CDR2 SMNVEV (reference sequence). Trimming cost V 2 bases and J 4 bases; bases outside gene matches: 6.

This clone was observed a few times. V usage is TRBV2 and J usage is TRBJ1-1; TRBD1 matches at 8 bases. The CDR3 runs to 16 residues. Per the germline V gene, CDR1 is SNHLY and CDR2 is FYNNEI. V lost 5 bases to trimming and J lost 0 bases; unmatched junction nucleotides: 8. CDR3: CASSKDRVGVNTEAFF. In DNA, the CDR3 is TGTGCCAGCAGTAAGGACAGGGTTGGGGTGAACACTGAAGCTTTCTTT.

V is TRBV28 and J is TRBJ2-5; D not resolved. CDR3 length: 14 amino acids. Trimming pared 2 bases from V and 5 bases from J, leaving 12 bases between. The V gene's germline CDR1 is MDHEN and CDR2 SYDVKM. The CDR3 coding sequence is TGTGCCAGCAGTTTAGGAGTCTTTCGGGAGACCCAGTACTTC. This translates into CASSLGVFRETQYF.

The V gene is TRBV9, the J gene TRBJ2-7; 16 bases align to TRBD2. This CDR3 is built from 16 residues. Germline lookup yields CDR1 SGDLS and CDR2 YYNGEE. V lost 2 bases, J lost 4 bases, and 3 bases stayed unmatched. The DNA for the CDR3 is TGTGCCAGCAGCGTGGGACTAGCGGGAGGGAGGTACGAGCAGTACTTC. The encoded protein is CASSVGLAGGRYEQYF.

This chain links TRBV7-8 with TRBJ2-2; D might be TRBD2 (5 bases). Germline V gene sequence: CDR1 SGHVS, CDR2 FQNEAQ. There are 15 residues in the CDR3. Trimming stripped 0 bases from V and 7 bases from J, with 12 bases between. CDR3 bases: TGTGCCAGCAGCTTAGCCGTGGGAGTGATCGGGGAGCTGTTTTTT. Translation gives CASSLAVGVIGELFF.

This chain joins TRBV7-9 and TRBJ2-5; TRBD2 agrees at 10 bases. V was pared by 5 bases and J by 3 bases, with 9 bases of the junction left unmatched. This CDR3 spans 16 amino acids. Germline V gene data show CDR1 as SEHNR and CDR2 as FQNEAQ (reference sequence). CDR3: CASSHRVSGREETQYF. In DNA, the CDR3 is TGTGCCAGCAGCCACCGGGTCAGCGGGAGGGAAGAGACCCAGTACTTC.

This chain's CDR3 is CASSSPGTGPDEQYF. The DNA for the CDR3 is TGTGCCAGCAGCTCACCCGGGACAGGCCCGGACGAGCAGTACTTC. The rearrangement links TRBV13 to TRBJ2-5, with TRBD1 matching over 8 bases. Judging by the DNA end, TRBJ2-7 fits better; the J call may be wrong. The CDR3 loop spans 15 amino acids. Germline lookup yields CDR1 PRHDT and CDR2 FYEKMQ (reference sequence).

About this clone: Other DNA sequences from this sample encode an identical CDR3 as well. The genes are TRBV30 and TRBJ2-5; D is ambiguous. Germline V gene lookup returns CDR1 GTSNPN and CDR2 SVGIG (reference sequence). The CDR3 contains 13 residues. The V end was cut by 0 bases, the J end by 7 bases, with 12 bases between. CDR3 in DNA: TGTGCCTGGAGTGTCGGCTTAGAAGGGACCCAGTACTTC. It codes for CAWSVGLEGTQYF.

This clone has ten or more counts. The chain carries TRBV7-3 and TRBJ2-2; D not certain. CDR1 and CDR2 (germline): SGHTA, FQGTGA. CDR3 length: 13 residues. V gave up 2 bases and J gave up 0 bases, with 1 base separating them. CDR3: CASSLSNTGELFF. The CDR3 nucleotides are TGTGCCAGCAGCTTATCGAACACCGGGGAGCTGTTTTTT.

As regards this clone: Germline is not matched at one junction end, which may reflect a read error. The V gene is TRBV18, the J gene TRBJ2-3, with 10 positions matching TRBD2. This CDR3 has 14 residues. Looked up from germline, CDR1 is KGHSH and CDR2 is LQKENI. CDR3 sequence: CASSSSGSRDTQYF. In DNA, the CDR3 is TGTGCCAGCTCATCTAGCGGGAGCAGAGATACGCAGTATTTT. Full variable domain (outside the CDR3, taken from reference TRBV18 and TRBJ2-3): NAGVMQNPRHLVRRRGQEARLRCSPMKGHSHVYWYRQLPEEGLKFMVYLQKENIIDESGMPKERFSAEFPKEGPSILRIQQVVRGDSAAYFCASSSSGSRDTQYFGPGTRLTVL.

The genes are TRBV7-2 and TRBJ2-7, with 8 nucleotides matching TRBD2. The CDR3 runs 15 residues. With 5 bases clipped from V and 2 bases from J, the junction kept 8 bases outside the gene matches. Germline V lookup: CDR1 SGHTA, CDR2 FQGNSA. The CDR3 DNA is TGTGCCAGCAGCCCGACGAGTAGCGGGACCTACGAGCAGTACTTC. It specifies CASSPTSSGTYEQYF.

This clone has just one count. The rearrangement links TRBV4-1 to TRBJ2-7; possible D gene TRBD1, 6 bases. The germline CDR1 and CDR2 sequences are MGHRA and YSYEKL. With 4 bases removed from V and 6 bases from J, the gap between germline ends came to 13 bases. This CDR3 has 13 amino acids. CDR3 sequence (DNA): TGCGCCAGCAGCCGAACTGGACAGCTCGAGCAGTACTTC. Translating gives CASSRTGQLEQYF.

The CDR3 sequence is CASTPPGQGFETQYF. CDR3 coding DNA: TGTGCCAGCACCCCACCGGGACAGGGATTTGAGACCCAGTACTTC. This chain links TRBV5-6 with TRBJ2-5; TRBD1 agrees at 9 bases. Germline V lookup: CDR1 SGHDT, CDR2 YYEEEE. Trimming at V came to 6 bases and at J to 5 bases, leaving 11 bases not matched to a gene. CDR3 size: 15 residues.

This clone has a single count. The rearrangement uses TRBV5-1 and TRBJ2-7; 8 nucleotides align to TRBD1. CDR1 and CDR2 (germline): SGHRS, YFSETQ. The junction had 4 bases not matched to a gene; V was cut back by 1 base and J by 4 bases. CDR3 length: 14 residues. CDR3 bases: TGCGCCAGCAGCTTGTGGACAGGGTCTTACGAGCAGTACTTC. Translation gives CASSLWTGSYEQYF.

The V call is TRBV30, the J call TRBJ2-3; the match to TRBD2 covers 10 bases. The germline gives CDR1 GTSNPN, CDR2 SVGIG (reference sequence). The trim removed 3 bases at V and 4 bases at J, leaving 7 bases unmatched. The CDR3 runs to 15 residues. The CDR3 DNA follows: TGTGCCTGGAGGCCCCTAGCGGGAGCGTCAGATACGCAGTATTTT. It yields the protein CAWRPLAGASDTQYF.

The V call is TRBV27, the J call TRBJ2-3; 10 bases are a match to TRBD1. Germline V gives CDR1 MNHEY, CDR2 SMNVEV (reference sequence). The V segment lost 5 bases and the J segment 0 bases; nucleotides outside the gene matches: 14. This CDR3 has 19 residues. The CDR3 spells CASSLWTGGMFASTDTQYF. For the CDR3, the DNA is TGTGCCAGCAGTCTATGGACAGGGGGGATGTTCGCTAGCACAGATACGCAGTATTTT.

This clone was observed at least ten times. This chain joins TRBV5-4 and TRBJ1-2; the D is unclear. The CDR3 consists of 13 residues. Trimming removed 5 bases at V and 2 bases at J, with 10 bases between. Germline CDR1 SGHNT, CDR2 YYREEE (reference sequence). The CDR3 reads CASRPDTNYGYTF. The DNA of the CDR3 is TGTGCCAGCAGACCAGACACCAACTATGGCTACACCTTC. Drawing the rest from reference TRBV5-4 and TRBJ1-2, the complete variable domain is ETGVTQSPTHLIKTRGQQVTLRCSSQSGHNTVSWYQQALGQGPQFIFQYYREEENGRGNFPPRFSGLQFPNYSSELNVNALELDDSALYLCASRPDTNYGYTFGSGTRLTVV.

Regarding this clone: At one end the junction does not follow the germline gene, possibly because of a read error. The chain uses TRBV7-2 and TRBJ2-3, with TRBD2 matching over 11 bases. Germline V lookup: CDR1 SGHTA, CDR2 FQGNSA. CDR3 size: 15 residues. CDR3 DNA sequence: TGTGCCAGCAGCGTAGCGGGAGGGGACACAGATACGCAGTATTTT. Translating gives CASSVAGGDTDTQYF.

The chain uses TRBV4-1 and TRBJ1-5; possible D gene TRBD1, 5 bases. CDR3 length: 17 residues. CDR1 and CDR2 (germline): MGHRA, YSYEKL. V was shortened by 0 bases and J by 10 bases, with 22 bases between the two germline ends. The CDR3 coding sequence is TGCGCCAGCAGCCAAGATCCCATGGCAGGTGGGGCCAGTCCCCAGCATTTT. This gives the protein CASSQDPMAGGASPQHF.

The CDR3 DNA sequence: TGTGCCAGCAGTGAATTAGAGGCTTGGAACCTGAACACCGGGGAGCTGTTTTTT. Its protein product is CASSELEAWNLNTGELFF. The chain carries TRBV25-1 and TRBJ2-2; D is unclear. The V gene's germline CDR1 is MGHDK and CDR2 SYGVNS. This CDR3 spans 18 amino acids. The ends were cut back, 1 base at V and 1 base at J, with 16 bases in the middle.

The rearrangement uses TRBV5-1 and TRBJ2-2; the match to TRBD1 covers 7 bases. There are 14 residues in the CDR3. The V gene end was trimmed by 7 bases and the J gene end by 0 bases; junction bases not matched to a gene: 3. Germline V gene data show CDR1 as SGHRS and CDR2 as YFSETQ. CDR3 in DNA: TGCGCCAGCTCGGACAGGTCGAACACCGGGGAGCTGTTTTTT. It specifies CASSDRSNTGELFF. Complete variable domain (other parts from reference TRBV5-1 and TRBJ2-2): KAGVTQTPRYLIKTRGQQVTLSCSPISGHRSVSWYQQTPGQGLQFLFEYFSETQRNKGNFPGRFSGRQFSNSRSEMNVSTLELGDSALYLCASSDRSNTGELFFGEGSRLTVL.

On this clone: A read error is likely here: a far larger clone is one base away. Other DNA sequences in this specimen translate into the identical CDR3. The V call is TRBV30, the J call TRBJ1-1; 8 nucleotides align to TRBD1. J lost 1 base, V lost 7 bases, and 14 bases had no gene match. The length of the CDR3 is 16 residues. Germline loops: CDR1 GTSNPN, CDR2 SVGIG (reference sequence). The CDR3 DNA sequence: TGTGCCTACATAGTCCCAGGACAGGGATCGAACACTGAAGCTTTCTTT. Encoded protein: CAYIVPGQGSNTEAFF.